This TCR beta chain was profiled in a study of identical twins' blood T cells. The CDR3 extends over 13 amino acids. The germline V gene has CDR1 DFQATT and CDR2 SNEGSKA (reference sequence). Comments on this clonotype: A much larger clone sits a single nucleotide away, making a read error possible.

Three pairs of healthy female monozygous twins were the donors. Authors' methods: Per-library CDR3 reads ranged about 2.2 to 4 million; clonotypes, ~85,000 to ~550,000. TCRdb reprocessed the 5' RACE reads via MiXCR and lists one record per CDR3 protein. V and J calls and clone size were set by TCRdb, not the authors. The repertoire includes roughly 340,000 distinct CDR3 sequences, under 30% of them detected once, and 5.5% to 7% sits in the top ten. The sample consisted of PBMCs. This TCR was sampled from a woman between 18 and 49 years old in good health. This chain links TRBV20-1 with TRBJ1-1; 7 bases match TRBD1. This chain's CDR3 is CSAMGTAFTETFF. The DNA for the CDR3 is TGCAGTGCTATGGGGACAGCTTTCACTGAAACTTTCTTT.